Described below is a single TCR beta chain sequence and its context. The sample is drawn from a study of T-cell reconstitution after alpha-beta-depleted transplantation in children. Preparation of the TCRbeta library used unique molecular identifiers. TCRdb called the PCR reads again in MiXCR, with one record for every CDR3 protein. The table has roughly 500,000 distinct CDR3 sequences, 32% seen once. This CDR3 is built from 17 residues. V dropped 0 bases and J dropped 0 bases, with 14 bases sitting between them. Germline CDR1 LGHDT, CDR2 YNNKEL (reference sequence). The source was PBMCs from the stem cell graft donor, collected from the stem cell graft. The TCR sequence derives from a human donor who donated a stem cell graft to a child with aplastic anemia. The chain employs TRBV3-1 and TRBJ1-1; D gene uncertain. Here the CDR3 DNA reads TGTGCCAGCAGCCAAGATGTGGGGAACAGAATGAACACTGAAGCTTTCTTT. Translation gives CASSQDVGNRMNTEAFF.